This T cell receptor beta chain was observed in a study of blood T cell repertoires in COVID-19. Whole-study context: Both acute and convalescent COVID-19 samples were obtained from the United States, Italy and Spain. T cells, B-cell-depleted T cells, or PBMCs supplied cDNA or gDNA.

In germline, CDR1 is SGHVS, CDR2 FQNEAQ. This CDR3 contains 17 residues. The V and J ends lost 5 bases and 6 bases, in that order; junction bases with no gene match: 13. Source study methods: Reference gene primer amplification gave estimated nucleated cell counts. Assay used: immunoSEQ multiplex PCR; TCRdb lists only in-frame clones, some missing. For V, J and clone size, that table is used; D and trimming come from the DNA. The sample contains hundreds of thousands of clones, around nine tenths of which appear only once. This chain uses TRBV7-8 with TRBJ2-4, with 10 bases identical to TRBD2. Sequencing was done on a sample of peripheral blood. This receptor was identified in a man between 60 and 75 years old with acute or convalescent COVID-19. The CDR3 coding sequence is TGTGCCAGCAGCCCCCCCGGAGCGGGGGGGCCTGGAAACATTCAGTACTTC. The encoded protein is CASSPPGAGGPGNIQYF.